Presented here are 22 T cell receptor beta chains from one specimen sequenced in a study of cytomegalovirus exposure and HLA in healthy donors (TCRdb year 2017). Library creation used the immunoSEQ multiplex PCR assay. For the multiplex PCR, a mixture combining 60 forward primers for TCR Vbeta segments and 13 reverse primers for TCR Jbeta segments was used. Imported from immuneACCESS, the table was reduced by TCRdb to in-frame sequences with V and J called. These copies leave out some clones; in studies compared against another copy, an unresolved V gene accounts for under half, and the cause of the remainder is not known. The sample table shows 150,000 to 190,000 clones, and roughly four fifths are seen once. Over 1.3% of the sample rests with the top ten. The sequenced sample was PBMCs. The receptors were sampled from a man younger than 35 in good health and CMV-seronegative.

The J gene is TRBJ2-7, the V gene TRBV4-1; D possibly corresponds to TRBD2 (6 bases). Per the germline V gene, CDR1 is MGHRA and CDR2 is YSYEKL. The ends were cut back, 0 bases at V and 1 base at J, with 10 bases in the middle. CDR3 length: 15 amino acids. The CDR3 coding sequence is TGCGCCAGCAGCCAAGATGCCGGGGGTTCCTACGAGCAGTACTTC. It encodes CASSQDAGGSYEQYF.

The rearrangement links TRBV29-1 to TRBJ2-6; unclear D gene. The CDR3 contains 13 residues. The germline V gene has CDR1 SQVTM and CDR2 ANQGSEA. Deletions cut 3 bases from V and 0 bases from J, with 3 bases between. CDR3 protein: CSVDSSGANVLTF. CDR3 nucleotide sequence: TGCAGCGTTGACAGCTCTGGGGCCAACGTCCTGACTTTC.

V and J are TRBV6-5 and TRBJ1-2; 11 bases fit TRBD1. The CDR3 runs to 14 residues. The germline CDR1 and CDR2 sequences are MNHEY and SVGAGI. V lost 3 bases and J lost 5; bases outside the gene matches: 2. The CDR3 sequence: CASSYRDRGYGYTF. CDR3 nucleotide sequence: TGTGCCAGCAGTTATCGGGACAGGGGGTATGGCTACACCTTC.

This chain links TRBV10-1 with TRBJ2-3, with 7 bases matching TRBD2. Germline V CDR1 and CDR2: WNHNN, SYGVQD (reference sequence). Trimming took 1 base from V and 0 from J; bases not matched to a gene: 4. The CDR3 has 16 residues. The CDR3 protein is CASSEWASGSTDTQYF. The CDR3 DNA reads TGCGCCAGCAGTGAGTGGGCTAGCGGTAGCACAGATACGCAGTATTTT.

V usage is TRBV19 and J usage is TRBJ1-3; the D gene is possibly TRBD1 (5 bases). V was pared by 4 bases and J by 4 bases, with 11 bases between. Germline lookup yields CDR1 LNHDA and CDR2 SQIVND (reference sequence). This CDR3 spans 14 amino acids. The CDR3 coding sequence is TGTGCCAGTAGTACCCAGGGTGCCGGAAACACCATATATTTT. This codes for CASSTQGAGNTIYF.

V is TRBV14 and J is TRBJ1-2; 7 nucleotides match TRBD1. Looked up from germline, CDR1 is SGHDN and CDR2 is FVKESK. This CDR3 has 15 amino acids. The V and J ends lost 0 bases and 0 bases, in that order; junction bases with no gene match: 1. As DNA, the CDR3 is TGTGCCAGCAGCCAAGACCAGGGGGCTAACTATGGCTACACCTTC. It encodes CASSQDQGANYGYTF.

The rearrangement joins TRBV19 to TRBJ2-5, with 13 nucleotides matching TRBD2. V lost 5 bases to trimming and J lost 5 bases; unmatched junction nucleotides: 8. Germline lookup yields CDR1 LNHDA and CDR2 SQIVND (reference sequence). The CDR3 consists of 16 residues. The CDR3 loop reads CASSPGLAGVGETQYF. The DNA for the CDR3 is TGTGCCAGTAGTCCCGGACTAGCGGGAGTAGGGGAGACCCAGTACTTC.

CDR3 sequence: CASDREGRGGELFF. The CDR3 region has the DNA TGTGCCAGCGACCGGGAAGGGCGGGGCGGGGAGCTGTTTTTT. The chain recombines TRBV10-3 with TRBJ2-2; TRBD2 is a possible D gene (6 bases). CDR1 ENHRY and CDR2 SYGVKD come from the germline V gene. V was pared by 10 bases and J by 7 bases, with 19 bases between. This CDR3 has 14 amino acids.

This sequence joins TRBV4-3 and TRBJ2-7; TRBD1 aligns across 9 bases. The V gene's germline CDR1 is LGHNA and CDR2 YSLEER. This CDR3 is 16 amino acids long. With V trimmed by 0 bases and J by 8 bases, 11 bases remained unmatched. In DNA, the CDR3 is TGCGCCAGCAGCCAAGATGTAGGACAGGGGCAGGGGAAGCAGTACTTC. It encodes CASSQDVGQGQGKQYF.

The V and J genes are TRBV9 and TRBJ2-7, with 9 positions matching TRBD1. With V trimmed by 4 bases and J by 2 bases, 7 bases remained unmatched. The CDR3 loop spans 15 amino acids. CDR1 SGDLS and CDR2 YYNGEE come from the germline V gene. The CDR3: CASSPGGQGAYEQYF. The CDR3 region has the DNA TGTGCCAGCAGCCCCGGGGGACAGGGAGCCTACGAGCAGTACTTC.

The J gene is TRBJ2-7, the V gene TRBV7-2, with 11 bases aligning to TRBD2. In germline, CDR1 is SGHTA, CDR2 FQGNSA. Trimming cost V 1 base and J 3 bases; bases outside gene matches: 2. The CDR3 contains 15 residues. The CDR3 bases are TGTGCCAGCAGCTTAGAACTAGCGGGAGTCTACGAGCAGTACTTC. Its protein product is CASSLELAGVYEQYF.

V gene TRBV7-2 combines with J gene TRBJ2-2; no reliable D call. V lost 1 base, J lost 4 bases, and 7 bases lay in between. The germline V gene encodes CDR1 SGHTA and CDR2 FQGNSA. This CDR3 has 14 residues. This CDR3 reads CASSLEGGTGELFF. The CDR3 DNA reads TGTGCCAGCAGCTTAGAAGGCGGCACCGGGGAGCTGTTTTTT.

This chain joins TRBV7-2 and TRBJ2-1; D is unresolved. Per the germline V gene, CDR1 is SGHTA and CDR2 is FQGNSA. The V end lost 7 bases, the J end lost 11 bases, and 18 bases lay between the germline ends. This CDR3 spans 13 amino acids. CDR3 amino acids: CASTRPPDKKQFF. The CDR3 DNA reads as TGTGCCAGCACCCGTCCTCCCGACAAGAAGCAGTTCTTC.

The chain carries TRBV6-6 and TRBJ1-2, with a tentative D call TRBD1 (6 bases). Germline V gene data show CDR1 as MNHNY and CDR2 as SVGAGI (reference sequence). The CDR3 spans 14 residues. The V end was cut by 5 bases, the J end by 6 bases, with 16 bases between. The CDR3 reads CASSPTGKRDGYTF. The CDR3 coding sequence is TGTGCCAGCAGTCCCACAGGGAAGAGGGATGGCTACACCTTC.

J is TRBJ2-1 and V is TRBV27; a possible D gene is TRBD2 (7 bases). Trimming left V 7 bases short and J 6 bases short, with 19 bases between. The CDR3 totals 15 residues. Per germline, CDR1 MNHEY and CDR2 SMNVEV (reference sequence). CDR3 region: CASTTRGPGVNEQFF. The CDR3 bases are TGTGCCAGCACCACGCGGGGGCCCGGCGTCAATGAGCAGTTCTTC.

This clone has just one count. This chain uses TRBV5-5 with TRBJ2-5; 8 positions match TRBD1. The CDR3 totals 14 residues. V was pared by 4 bases and J by 4 bases, with 6 bases of the junction left unmatched. In germline, CDR1 is SGHKS, CDR2 YYEKEE (reference sequence). The CDR3 DNA reads as TGTGCCAGCAGCAAAGGACAGGGAAGAGAGACCCAGTACTTC. Translated: CASSKGQGRETQYF.

The chain employs TRBV19 and TRBJ2-5; D possibly corresponds to TRBD1 (5 bases). V lost 0 bases and J lost 2, with 10 bases in between. The CDR3 totals 15 residues. Germline V gene lookup returns CDR1 LNHDA and CDR2 SQIVND (reference sequence). The chain's CDR3 is CASSIDLNRQETQYF. DNA of the CDR3: TGTGCCAGTAGTATAGACCTCAACAGGCAAGAGACCCAGTACTTC.

The chain carries TRBV6-5 and TRBJ2-7; 8 bases align to TRBD2. Germline lookup yields CDR1 MNHEY and CDR2 SVGAGI. Losses at the gene ends were 6 bases for V and 5 bases for J; bases not matched to a gene: 6. The CDR3 is made up of 13 amino acids. The CDR3 loop is CASRHGLAHEQYF. The CDR3 DNA follows: TGTGCCAGCAGACACGGACTAGCTCACGAGCAGTACTTC.

This clone was recorded only once. The chain links TRBV28 to TRBJ1-1; 7 bases fit TRBD1. This CDR3 contains 14 residues. Germline V gene data show CDR1 as MDHEN and CDR2 as SYDVKM. The trim removed 5 bases at V and 5 bases at J, leaving 8 bases unmatched. The CDR3 nucleotides are TGTGCCAGCAGTCTAACAGGGGTCACGACTGAAGCTTTCTTT. Protein product: CASSLTGVTTEAFF.

This clone was seen a single time. The chain couples TRBV2 to TRBJ2-2, with D perhaps TRBD1 (6 bases). This CDR3 is 15 amino acids long. V was shortened by 7 bases and J by 1 base, with 13 bases between the two germline ends. Germline V gene lookup returns CDR1 SNHLY and CDR2 FYNNEI. The CDR3 region is CASTPGTLNTGELFF. The CDR3 DNA follows: TGTGCCAGCACGCCCGGGACACTGAACACCGGGGAGCTGTTTTTT.

In nucleotides, the CDR3 is TGTGCCAGCAGCTTCCTGACCAAAAGCGACGAGCAGTACTTC. This gives the protein CASSFLTKSDEQYF. V is TRBV7-2 and J is TRBJ2-7; D unresolved. This CDR3 contains 14 residues. Germline assignment: CDR1 SGHTA and CDR2 FQGNSA. Trimming took off 3 bases at V and 5 bases at J, with 14 bases between the two ends.

This chain joins TRBV5-5 and TRBJ2-5; D unresolved. The germline V gene has CDR1 SGHKS and CDR2 YYEKEE (reference sequence). V dropped 2 bases and J dropped 1 base, with 6 bases sitting between them. This CDR3 has 13 amino acids. CDR3: CASSFQVQETQYF. The CDR3, as DNA: TGTGCCAGCAGCTTTCAGGTCCAAGAGACCCAGTACTTC. The full variable domain, with the rest looked up from reference TRBV5-5 and TRBJ2-5, is DAGVTQSPTHLIKTRGQQVTLRCSPISGHKSVSWYQQVLGQGPQFIFQYYEKEERGRGNFPDRFSARQFPNYSSELNVNALLLGDSALYLCASSFQVQETQYFGPGTRLLVL.